One sample yielded the 6 T cell receptor beta chains listed below, sequenced in a study of cytomegalovirus exposure and HLA in healthy donors (dated by TCRdb to the late 2010s). Libraries were made using the immunoSEQ multiplex PCR assay. A mixture of 60 forward primers for TCR Vbeta segments and 13 reverse primers for TCR Jbeta segments was used in the multiplex PCR. What TCRdb holds here is the immuneACCESS table cut down to in-frame rearrangements. Part of the clones is not present; checked against another copy, under half of the missing clones reflect an unresolved V gene, and the others are unexplained. Counted in this sample were 150,000 or so clones; more than 65% of them appeared once. The ten largest clones add up to under 7.5% of the sample. Sequenced input: PBMCs. The receptor set was obtained from a man aged 50 to 59 in good health and CMV-seropositive.

This clone appeared a single time. The chain couples TRBV5-1 to TRBJ1-2; 8 nucleotides agree with TRBD1. From germline, CDR1 is SGHRS and CDR2 YFSETQ. The V segment lost 4 bases and the J segment 11 bases; nucleotides outside the gene matches: 28. This CDR3 spans 19 amino acids. This chain's CDR3 is CASSAFGTGGRTMANPYTF. CDR3 DNA: TGCGCCAGCAGCGCATTTGGGACAGGAGGAAGAACTATGGCTAATCCTTACACCTTC. The whole variable domain, remainder taken from reference TRBV5-1 and TRBJ1-2, is KAGVTQTPRYLIKTRGQQVTLSCSPISGHRSVSWYQQTPGQGLQFLFEYFSETQRNKGNFPGRFSGRQFSNSRSEMNVSTLELGDSALYLCASSAFGTGGRTMANPYTFGSGTRLTVV.

V usage is TRBV6-1 and J usage is TRBJ1-4; 9 bases match TRBD1. The CDR3 has 16 amino acids. Per germline, CDR1 MNHNS and CDR2 SASEGT. Trimming at V came to 4 bases and at J to 3 bases, leaving 6 bases not matched to a gene. CDR3 DNA: TGTGCCAGCAGTGCGGGGACAGGGTTGCCTAATGAAAAACTGTTTTTT. Its translation is CASSAGTGLPNEKLFF.

The gene calls are TRBV6-1 and TRBJ2-7, with TRBD1 identical over 9 bases. CDR1 is MNHNS, CDR2 SASEGT, per germline. This CDR3 region has 12 residues. V was pared by 5 bases and J by 5 bases, with 1 base of the junction left unmatched. Here the CDR3 reads CASSWTGDEQYV. DNA for the CDR3: TGTGCCAGCAGTTGGACAGGGGACGAGCAGTACGTC.

The chain uses TRBV6-5 and TRBJ1-1, with D perhaps matching TRBD1 (6 bases). V was shortened by 8 bases and J by 5 bases, with 18 bases between the two germline ends. Germline V gene sequence: CDR1 MNHEY, CDR2 SVGAGI. The CDR3 spans 14 residues. CDR3 in amino acids: CASCTGGTLTEAFF. CDR3 bases: TGTGCCAGCTGCACGGGAGGGACATTAACTGAAGCTTTCTTT.

The gene calls are TRBV11-1 and TRBJ1-1, with D perhaps matching TRBD1 (5 bases). CDR3 length: 14 amino acids. CDR1 is SGHAT, CDR2 FQDESV, per germline (reference sequence). V lost 4 bases to trimming and J lost 1 base, with 10 bases between them. In DNA form, the CDR3 reads TGTGCCAGCAGCTCAGGGCAGTGGAACACTGAAGCTTTCTTT. Translation: CASSSGQWNTEAFF. Looking up the rest from reference TRBV11-1 and TRBJ1-1 gives the full variable domain: EAEVAQSPRYKITEKSQAVAFWCDPISGHATLYWYRQILGQGPELLVQFQDESVVDDSQLPKDRFSAERLKGVDSTLKIQPAELGDSAMYLCASSSGQWNTEAFFGQGTRLTVV.

The chain combines TRBV6-5 with TRBJ1-1; D is uncertain. The ends were cut back, 5 bases at V and 10 bases at J, with 14 bases in the middle. Germline CDR1 is MNHEY and CDR2 is SVGAGI. The CDR3 sequence is 12 residues long. CDR3 coding DNA: TGTGCCAGCAGTGAAGAAATCGGGGTAGCTTTCTTT. Its translation is CASSEEIGVAFF.